These 26 T cell receptor beta chains originate from one sample sequenced in a study of shared clonotypes between healthy human individuals. Profiled with immunoSEQ multiplex PCR; TCRdb holds only in-frame clones, not every one. The sample carries some 2,500,000 clones, under 95% recorded once. Sequencing input: naive CD4+ T cells from PBMCs. Subset specified: CD45RA+ positively selected. Every receptor here comes from a man younger than 30 in good health. Some clones in this sample may be carry-over from other donors' samples.

The chain carries TRBV27 and TRBJ1-1, with 7 bases that match TRBD1. Germline V lookup: CDR1 MNHEY, CDR2 SMNVEV (reference sequence). V trimming: 0 bases; J trimming: 5 bases; junction bases outside the gene matches: 6. The CDR3 extends over 15 amino acids. The CDR3 loop reads CASSLSSGGWTEAFF. The CDR3 DNA is TGTGCCAGCAGTTTATCTTCAGGGGGATGGACTGAAGCTTTCTTT.

Concerning this clone: The sample carries other DNA sequences with the same CDR3. The chain combines TRBV18 with TRBJ2-3; TRBD2 might be the D (6 bases). Trimming cost V 3 bases and J 0 bases, with 13 bases left between them. CDR1 is KGHSH and CDR2 is LQKENI in the germline V gene. The CDR3 loop spans 16 amino acids. The chain's CDR3 is CASSPLAGPSTDTQYF. The CDR3 DNA sequence: TGTGCCAGCTCACCGTTGGCGGGGCCCAGCACAGATACGCAGTATTTT.

The chain couples TRBV2 to TRBJ2-7; perhaps TRBD1 as D (6 bases). With 6 bases removed from V and 3 bases from J, the gap between germline ends came to 9 bases. Per the germline V gene, CDR1 is SNHLY and CDR2 is FYNNEI. This CDR3 has 12 amino acids. CDR3 in DNA: TGTGCCAGCAGGCTGGACAGCTACGAGCAGTACTTC. This encodes CASRLDSYEQYF.

The chain uses TRBV5-1 and TRBJ2-7; 8 bases align to TRBD2. The V segment lost 4 bases and the J segment 3 bases; nucleotides outside the gene matches: 12. Per germline, CDR1 SGHRS and CDR2 YFSETQ. CDR3 length: 16 amino acids. The CDR3 DNA reads as TGCGCCAGCAGCCACACCTCGGGACTAGGAGGCTACGAGCAGTACTTC. It encodes CASSHTSGLGGYEQYF.

The genes are TRBV14 and TRBJ2-2, with a possible D match to TRBD2 (6 bases). V was clipped by 4 bases and J by 6 bases, with 18 bases between them. Germline CDR1 SGHDN, CDR2 FVKESK. This CDR3 has 16 amino acids. CDR3 protein: CASSPRREYSPGELFF. In DNA form, the CDR3 reads TGTGCCAGCAGCCCCAGACGGGAGTACTCCCCCGGGGAGCTGTTTTTT.

This sequence joins TRBV27 and TRBJ1-4; unclear D gene. The germline V gene has CDR1 MNHEY and CDR2 SMNVEV (reference sequence). The CDR3 runs to 15 residues. With 3 bases removed from V and 3 bases from J, the gap between germline ends came to 11 bases. The CDR3 protein is CASSFRDPANEKLFF. In DNA form, the CDR3 reads TGTGCCAGCAGTTTTAGAGACCCGGCTAATGAAAAACTGTTTTTT.

This rearrangement joins TRBV7-8 to TRBJ1-5, with D unresolved. V lost 3 bases and J 1 base, leaving 7 bases between the germline ends. Germline-derived CDR1 and CDR2 are SGHVS and FQNEAQ. The CDR3 totals 14 residues. The chain's CDR3 is CASSFGVSNQPQHF. The CDR3 nucleotides read TGTGCCAGCAGCTTTGGGGTCAGCAATCAGCCCCAGCATTTT.

The chain has TRBV18 and TRBJ2-1, with 8 bases fitting TRBD1. The trim removed 3 bases at V and 8 bases at J, leaving 6 bases unmatched. The CDR3 runs to 14 residues. The V gene's germline CDR1 is KGHSH and CDR2 LQKENI. The CDR3 protein is CASSPGAGGDEQFF. CDR3 nucleotides: TGTGCCAGCTCACCCGGCGCAGGGGGCGATGAGCAGTTCTTC.

The rearrangement uses TRBV5-1 and TRBJ2-1; weak D call: TRBD2 (6 bases). CDR3 length: 15 residues. Germline V gene lookup returns CDR1 SGHRS and CDR2 YFSETQ. V shed 0 bases and J shed 2 bases, with 9 bases lying between them. CDR3 residues: CASSLEGLPYNEQFF. CDR3 DNA sequence: TGCGCCAGCAGCTTGGAGGGACTCCCCTACAATGAGCAGTTCTTC.

The chain recombines TRBV5-4 with TRBJ2-1; tentatively, D is TRBD2 (7 bases). Germline V gene sequence: CDR1 SGHNT, CDR2 YYREEE (reference sequence). There are 14 residues in the CDR3. The germline V and J ends were trimmed by 10 bases and 9 bases, with 23 bases remaining between them. The CDR3 nucleotides read TGTGCCGCCTACTCATTGGGCGGGGGCCGTGAGCAGTTCTTC. This gives the protein CAAYSLGGGREQFF.

The CDR3 coding sequence is TGTGCCAGCAGCTTAGTAGGCGGGGCGGGGGAGCAGTTCTTC. Translation gives CASSLVGGAGEQFF. This chain connects TRBV7-2 to TRBJ2-1; maybe TRBD2 (6 bases). CDR1 is SGHTA and CDR2 is FQGNSA in the germline V gene. The V gene lost 1 base and the J gene lost 10 bases, with 14 bases spanning the gap. The CDR3 loop spans 14 amino acids.

The chain links TRBV18 to TRBJ2-1; tentatively, D is TRBD2 (7 bases). The V gene lost 1 base and the J gene lost 3 bases, with 10 bases spanning the gap. The CDR3 is 15 residues long. Germline V gene lookup returns CDR1 KGHSH and CDR2 LQKENI. CDR3 sequence reads: CASSPRGGDYNEQFF. CDR3 in DNA: TGTGCCAGCTCACCACGGGGGGGCGACTACAATGAGCAGTTCTTC.

This sequence joins TRBV25-1 and TRBJ2-5; D remains unclear. The V and J ends lost 4 bases and 5 bases respectively, with 8 bases between them. CDR1 MGHDK and CDR2 SYGVNS come from the germline V gene. CDR3 length: 12 residues. CDR3 amino acids: CASSGPAETQYF. CDR3 bases: TGTGCCAGCAGTGGGCCTGCGGAGACCCAGTACTTC.

The DNA of the CDR3 is TGTGCCAGTAGTATAGCCGGTCACAGTCAAGAGACCCAGTACTTC. Its protein product is CASSIAGHSQETQYF. The J gene is TRBJ2-5, the V gene TRBV19; no definite D call. V gave up 1 base and J gave up 2 bases, with 11 bases separating them. CDR3 length equals 15 residues. Germline assignment: CDR1 LNHDA and CDR2 SQIVND (reference sequence).

Here the CDR3 DNA reads TGTGCCAGCAGCCAAGTTGGGACAGGAGTAAGAGATACGCAGTATTTT. Its translation: CASSQVGTGVRDTQYF. The chain combines TRBV5-4 with TRBJ2-3; TRBD1 matches at 8 bases. In germline, CDR1 is SGHNT, CDR2 YYREEE (reference sequence). CDR3 size: 16 residues. The junction had 12 bases not matched to a gene; V was cut back by 4 bases and J by 5 bases.

The genes are TRBV2 and TRBJ2-3, with TRBD2 identical over 10 bases. In germline, CDR1 is SNHLY, CDR2 FYNNEI. Losses at the gene ends were 6 bases for V and 4 bases for J; bases not matched to a gene: 4. CDR3 length: 14 residues. Here the CDR3 reads CASSSGLAADTQYF. CDR3 coding DNA: TGTGCCAGCAGCTCCGGACTAGCGGCAGATACGCAGTATTTT.

A note on this clone: Other DNA sequences in this specimen translate into the identical CDR3. The chain couples TRBV30 to TRBJ1-2; D uncertain. This CDR3 contains 12 residues. Germline values: CDR1 GTSNPN, CDR2 SVGIG (reference sequence). V lost 2 bases, J lost 4 bases, and 8 bases lay in between. The DNA for the CDR3 is TGTGCCTGGAGTACCGGGCTCTATGGCTACACCTTC. Protein product: CAWSTGLYGYTF.

This clone has just one count. For the CDR3, the DNA is TGTGCCAGCTTCTCCCGGGGCTTCTCCTACAATGAGCAGTTCTTC. The encoded protein is CASFSRGFSYNEQFF. This sequence joins TRBV28 and TRBJ2-1; D tentatively fits TRBD1 or TRBD2 (5 bases each). The V gene lost 8 bases and the J gene lost 0 bases, with 14 bases spanning the gap. Germline assignment: CDR1 MDHEN and CDR2 SYDVKM. The CDR3 length is 15 residues.

This sequence joins TRBV7-3 and TRBJ2-4; 11 positions match TRBD1. J lost 0 bases, V lost 4 bases, and 11 bases had no gene match. The CDR3 length is 19 residues. Germline V gives CDR1 SGHTA, CDR2 FQGTGA. In DNA, the CDR3 is TGTGCCAGCAGCTCCCCCCACATGGGACAGGGGGTAGCCAAAAACATTCAGTACTTC. Translated, it gives CASSSPHMGQGVAKNIQYF.

V usage is TRBV6-1 and J usage is TRBJ1-2; TRBD1 might be the D (6 bases). The CDR3 length is 12 residues. Trimming took 6 bases from V and 6 from J, leaving 11 bases between them. Germline-derived CDR1 and CDR2 are MNHNS and SASEGT. CDR3 sequence reads: CASRGGADGYTF. The DNA for the CDR3 is TGTGCCAGCAGGGGGGGGGCCGATGGCTACACCTTC.

The chain uses TRBV11-3 and TRBJ2-3, with D possibly matching TRBD2 (5 bases). The germline gives CDR1 SGHNT, CDR2 YENEEA. This CDR3 has 15 amino acids. Trimming took 4 bases from V and 4 from J, leaving 15 bases between them. This CDR3 is CASSSDRPGADTQYF. CDR3 DNA: TGTGCCAGCAGCTCGGACCGACCCGGGGCAGATACGCAGTATTTT.

Regarding this clone: The same CDR3 is also encoded by other DNA sequences in this sample. The chain joins TRBV6-6 to TRBJ2-7, with D possibly TRBD2 on 6 matching bases. Germline assignment: CDR1 MNHNY and CDR2 SVGAGI (reference sequence). V was shortened by 6 bases and J by 4 bases, with 16 bases between the two germline ends. This CDR3 has 14 residues. The CDR3 sequence is CASSPGTGVYEQYF. For the CDR3, the DNA is TGTGCCAGCAGCCCCGGGACTGGGGTGTACGAGCAGTACTTC.

V is TRBV11-2 and J is TRBJ1-1; 9 nucleotides line up with TRBD1. Germline V lookup: CDR1 SGHAT, CDR2 FQNNGV. The CDR3 is 15 residues long. Germline trimming cut 5 bases from V and 1 base from J; bases unmatched to any gene: 5. Here the CDR3 DNA reads TGTGCCAGCAGCCCCCTGGACAGGGGGAACACTGAAGCTTTCTTT. It codes for CASSPLDRGNTEAFF.

The rearrangement uses TRBV5-1 and TRBJ2-4; 8 bases are a match to TRBD1. The CDR3 consists of 16 residues. Trimming took 3 bases from V and 8 from J; bases not matched to a gene: 13. CDR1 and CDR2 from the germline V gene are SGHRS and YFSETQ. This CDR3 is CASSSYADRGPDIQYF. In nucleotides, the CDR3 is TGCGCCAGCAGCTCCTATGCAGACAGGGGCCCAGACATTCAGTACTTC.

The chain employs TRBV6-6 and TRBJ2-5, with TRBD1 matching over 9 bases. Germline V gene sequence: CDR1 MNHNY, CDR2 SVGAGI (reference sequence). The ends lost 5 bases at V and 5 bases at J; junction bases unmatched: 9. This CDR3 is built from 15 residues. The CDR3 region is CASSRSGTGPETQYF. The CDR3 DNA reads TGTGCCAGCAGTCGATCCGGGACAGGGCCGGAGACCCAGTACTTC.

DNA for the CDR3: TGTGCCAGCAGCGCCAGTAGCCTGGAAACTTCTGAAGCTTTCTTT. This encodes CASSASSLETSEAFF. This chain joins TRBV7-8 and TRBJ1-1; D is unclear. Germline V lookup: CDR1 SGHVS, CDR2 FQNEAQ. Trimming removed 5 bases at V and 6 bases at J, with 19 bases between. This CDR3 region has 15 residues. The variable domain in full, completed from reference TRBV7-8 and TRBJ1-1, reads GAGVSQSPRYKVAKRGQDVALRCDPISGHVSLFWYQQALGQGPEFLTYFQNEAQLDKSGLPSDRFFAERPEGSVSTLKIQRTQQEDSAVYLCASSASSLETSEAFFGQGTRLTVV.